A selection of T cell receptor beta chains follows, all from one sample in a study of cytomegalovirus exposure and HLA in healthy donors. The repertoire was sequenced with immunoSEQ multiplex PCR; TCRdb's copy has only in-frame clones and lacks some. The table has 100,000 or so clones, more than 65% seen once. The sequencing sample was made of PBMCs. The receptors derive from a woman younger than 30 in good health and CMV-seropositive. CDR3s include the opening cysteine and the closing phenylalanine or tryptophan. Expanded clones are given a class, and other clones once, few, many or no size at all.

J gene: TRBJ2-1; V gene: TRBV7-2; clone size: .; CDR3 protein: CASSLPRESDEQFF
J gene: TRBJ1-3; V gene: TRBV7-9; clone size: .; CDR3 protein: CSSSRDRAISGNTIYF
J gene: TRBJ1-3; V gene: TRBV11-2; clone size: .; CDR3 protein: CASTLGSSSGNTIYF
J gene: TRBJ2-3; V gene: TRBV30; clone size: once; CDR3 protein: CAWKPSGRADTQYF
J gene: TRBJ2-7; V gene: TRBV5-1; clone size: .; CDR3 protein: CASSGGQFLEQYF
J gene: TRBJ2-5; V gene: TRBV7-8; clone size: .; CDR3 protein: CASSLGGGRETQYF
J gene: TRBJ2-1; V gene: TRBV27; clone size: .; CDR3 protein: CASASGRTYNEQFF
J gene: TRBJ2-5; V gene: TRBV28; clone size: once; CDR3 protein: CAMGNRQVETQYF
J gene: TRBJ2-2; V gene: TRBV10-3; clone size: .; CDR3 protein: CAISALGLDTGELFF
J gene: TRBJ1-3; V gene: TRBV15; clone size: .; CDR3 protein: CATSRELTGDAGNTIYF
J gene: TRBJ1-4; V gene: TRBV18; clone size: .; CDR3 protein: CASSPYVTGDEKLFF
J gene: TRBJ2-7; V gene: TRBV19; clone size: .; CDR3 protein: CASRVTGGYEQYF
J gene: TRBJ1-2; V gene: TRBV27; clone size: once; CDR3 protein: CASRGGRNYGYTF
J gene: TRBJ2-5; V gene: TRBV7-9; clone size: .; CDR3 protein: CASSRLAGGETQYF
J gene: TRBJ2-7; V gene: TRBV7-2; clone size: .; CDR3 protein: CASSLASSSGYEQYF
J gene: TRBJ2-7; V gene: TRBV29-1; clone size: once; CDR3 protein: CSVEGSSGSSSSYEQYF
J gene: TRBJ2-1; V gene: TRBV5-1; clone size: .; CDR3 protein: CASSLEPLAEQFF
J gene: TRBJ2-5; V gene: TRBV6-6; clone size: once; CDR3 protein: CASSLLAVQETQYF
J gene: TRBJ1-2; V gene: TRBV7-9; clone size: .; CDR3 protein: CASSLARDNNYGYTF
J gene: TRBJ1-2; V gene: TRBV28; clone size: .; CDR3 protein: CASSSAPASSYGYTF
J gene: TRBJ2-5; V gene: TRBV5-1; clone size: .; CDR3 protein: CASSIVGTGVETQYF
J gene: TRBJ2-7; V gene: TRBV27; clone size: few; CDR3 protein: CASRRLDPSYEQYF
J gene: TRBJ1-2; V gene: TRBV7-6; clone size: .; CDR3 protein: CASSSVGGSGYTF
J gene: TRBJ2-3; V gene: TRBV29-1; clone size: .; CDR3 protein: CSVERLATSSDTQYF